This is a list of T cell receptor beta chains from one sample in a study of blood T cell repertoires in COVID-19. Profiling relied on immunoSEQ multiplex PCR, and the TCRdb table lists in-frame clones only, not all of them. Altogether roughly 70,000 clones are present, more than 70% being singletons, with the ten largest covering around 2.7%. Sequencing input: peripheral blood. The receptors stem from a man aged 65 to 85 with active or convalescent COVID-19. CDR3s include the opening cysteine and the closing phenylalanine or tryptophan. The D gene is left open where the match is weak. A clone size is listed for some rows: how often the clone was seen (once, few, many), or a class if it is expanded.

TRBD2,NA,TRBV3-1/TRBV3-2,TRBJ2-7,CASSPPAGGPNYEQYF,TGTGCCAGCAGTCCCCCGGCGGGAGGGCCGAACTACGAGCAGTACTTC
TRBD1,NA,TRBV7-2,TRBJ2-2,CASSLNGQGVGGELFF,TGTGCCAGCAGCTTAAACGGACAGGGGGTCGGCGGGGAGCTGTTTTTT
NA,NA,TRBV9,TRBJ1-3,CASSVGGGGPGGNTIYF,TGTGCCAGCAGCGTAGGAGGGGGGGGTCCTGGTGGAAACACCATATATTTT
NA,NA,TRBV30,TRBJ1-5,CACRTVSNQPQHF,TGTGCCTGTAGGACAGTCAGCAATCAGCCCCAGCATTTT
TRBD1,few,TRBV6-5,TRBJ1-5,CASSIRDRGLQPQHF,TGTGCCAGCAGTATCCGGGACAGGGGGCTCCAGCCCCAGCATTTT
TRBD1,NA,TRBV2,TRBJ1-2,CASRSGTGAGGYTF,TGTGCCAGCAGGTCGGGGACAGGGGCGGGTGGCTACACCTTC
TRBD2,NA,TRBV6-1,TRBJ2-1,CASSGERDGTYNEQFF,TGTGCCAGCAGTGGGGAGCGGGACGGGACCTACAATGAGCAGTTCTTC
NA,NA,TRBV5-1,TRBJ2-1,CASSLDVASSYNEQFF,TGCGCCAGCAGCTTGGATGTTGCGAGCTCCTACAATGAGCAGTTCTTC
TRBD1,NA,TRBV5-1,TRBJ2-3,CASSPGRQGVGTDTQYF,TGCGCCAGCAGCCCGGGCCGGCAGGGGGTCGGCACAGATACGCAGTATTTT
TRBD1,once,TRBV24-1,TRBJ1-1,CATSDFGTGGSMNTEAFF,TGTGCCACCAGTGATTTTGGGACAGGGGGGAGCATGAACACTGAAGCTTTCTTT
TRBD1,NA,TRBV29-1,TRBJ1-2,CSVGGGSYGYTF,TGCAGCGTTGGAGGGGGCAGCTATGGCTACACCTTC
TRBD2,NA,TRBV30,TRBJ2-2,CAWIRRAGTGELFF,TGTGCCTGGATTCGGAGAGCGGGGACCGGGGAGCTGTTTTTT
NA,NA,TRBV2,TRBJ1-5,CASREWGNQPQHF,TGTGCCAGCAGGGAGTGGGGCAATCAGCCCCAGCATTTT
TRBD1,NA,TRBV5-4,TRBJ2-7,CASSLAGTGTYEQYF,TGTGCCAGCAGCTTGGCCGGGACAGGGACCTACGAGCAGTACTTC
NA,NA,TRBV2,TRBJ1-2,CASSSGLYGYTF,TGTGCCAGCAGTTCGGGACTCTATGGCTACACCTTC
TRBD1,NA,TRBV19,TRBJ2-3,CASSNFRGKAADTQYF,TGTGCCAGTAGTAATTTCAGGGGGAAGGCGGCAGATACGCAGTATTTT
NA,NA,TRBV7-2,TRBJ2-3,CASSFRGTSTDTQYF,TGTGCCAGCAGCTTCCGCGGTACTAGCACAGATACGCAGTATTTT
TRBD2,NA,TRBV5-8,TRBJ2-1,CASSTGTSGGASSEQFF,TGTGCCAGCAGTACCGGGACTAGCGGGGGGGCGAGTAGTGAGCAGTTCTTC
NA,NA,TRBV19,TRBJ1-5,CASSEGSFNQPQHF,TGTGCCAGTAGTGAGGGCAGCTTCAATCAGCCCCAGCATTTT
TRBD1,NA,TRBV5-6,TRBJ1-5,CASITRQGGWNQPQHF,TGTGCCAGCATCACCAGACAGGGAGGATGGAATCAGCCCCAGCATTTT
NA,NA,TRBV30,TRBJ2-7,CAWSVGGEQYF,TGTGCCTGGAGTGTAGGGGGCGAGCAGTACTTC
NA,NA,TRBV19,TRBJ1-3,CASSIDLTGVVSGNTIYF,TGTGCCAGTAGTATAGACCTTACGGGGGTCGTCTCTGGAAACACCATATATTTT
NA,NA,TRBV29-1,TRBJ2-3,CSVGGTHTDTQYF,TGCAGCGTTGGAGGGACACACACAGATACGCAGTATTTT
NA,NA,TRBV6-5,TRBJ2-2,CASRVGTVNTGELFF,TGTGCCAGCAGGGTTGGAACAGTGAACACCGGGGAGCTGTTTTTT
TRBD2,NA,TRBV15,TRBJ2-3,CATSFPKLAGFDTQYF,TGTGCCACCAGCTTTCCGAAACTAGCGGGGTTTGATACGCAGTATTTT
TRBD1,few,TRBV28,TRBJ1-1,CASTILRDSEEAFF,TGTGCCAGCACCATACTCCGGGACAGCGAGGAAGCTTTCTTT
TRBD2,once,TRBV7-2,TRBJ2-7,CASSPGIAGPYEQYF,TGTGCCAGCAGCCCAGGAATAGCGGGGCCCTACGAGCAGTACTTC
TRBD2,NA,TRBV2,TRBJ2-3,CASSALAGADTQYF,TGTGCCAGCAGTGCACTAGCGGGAGCAGATACGCAGTATTTT
TRBD1,NA,TRBV19,TRBJ1-5,CASSIGGQPNQPQHF,TGTGCCAGTAGTATTGGGGGACAGCCGAATCAGCCCCAGCATTTT
NA,NA,TRBV10-3,TRBJ1-1,CAISESWATEAFF,TGTGCCATCAGTGAGTCGTGGGCCACTGAAGCTTTCTTT
TRBD2,NA,TRBV18,TRBJ2-7,CASSPLAGGSYEQYF,TGTGCCAGCTCACCACTAGCGGGGGGCTCCTACGAGCAGTACTTC
TRBD2,NA,TRBV5-1,TRBJ2-5,CASSLAGGGQAETQYF,TGCGCCAGCAGCTTGGCCGGGGGGGGGCAAGCAGAGACCCAGTACTTC
TRBD1,NA,TRBV19,TRBJ2-1,CASTRTGGGGSFYNEQFF,TGTGCCAGTACCCGGACAGGGGGCGGAGGGTCTTTCTACAATGAGCAGTTCTTC
NA,NA,TRBV6-5,TRBJ2-2,CASLSQGGTGELFF,TGTGCCAGCCTCAGCCAGGGCGGCACCGGGGAGCTGTTTTTT
NA,NA,TRBV7-9,TRBJ1-4,CASSPWGEQGWEKLFF,TGTGCCAGCAGCCCCTGGGGAGAACAGGGTTGGGAAAAACTGTTTTTT
NA,NA,TRBV30,TRBJ2-3,CAWSVSGSTDTQYF,TGTGCCTGGAGTGTCAGCGGGAGCACAGATACGCAGTATTTT
NA,NA,TRBV19,TRBJ1-6,CASSIGQGSPLHF,TGTGCCAGTAGTATCGGCCAGGGATCACCCCTCCACTTT
NA,NA,TRBV29-1,TRBJ2-5,CSLQGGGQETQYF,TGCAGCCTACAGGGGGGGGGTCAAGAGACCCAGTACTTC
TRBD1,once,TRBV3-1/TRBV3-2,TRBJ1-4,CASSQEGQGYEKLFF,TGTGCCAGCAGCCAAGAGGGACAGGGATATGAAAAACTGTTTTTT
TRBD1,once,TRBV28,TRBJ1-5,CASSLGLGTGGNQPQHF,TGTGCCAGCAGTTTAGGGTTAGGGACAGGGGGCAATCAGCCCCAGCATTTT
NA,NA,TRBV30,TRBJ1-2,CAWSVTGSRGYTF,TGTGCCTGGAGTGTAACAGGCTCGAGGGGCTACACCTTC
NA,NA,TRBV6-5,TRBJ2-5,CASSYVGGPSRETQYF,TGTGCCAGCAGTTACGTCGGGGGACCCTCCCGGGAGACCCAGTACTTC
NA,NA,TRBV18,TRBJ1-2,CASSPTREDGYTF,TGTGCCAGCTCACCAACACGGGAGGATGGCTACACCTTC
TRBD1,NA,TRBV23-1,TRBJ1-1,CASRIGTGGGETEAFF,TGCGCCAGCAGGATAGGGACAGGGGGCGGTGAGACTGAAGCTTTCTTT